Listed here are 24 T cell receptor beta chains from one sample, sequenced in a study of blood T cell repertoires in COVID-19. Profiling relied on immunoSEQ multiplex PCR, and the TCRdb table lists in-frame clones only, not all of them. The sample lists 75,000 to 90,000 clones, 90% occurring once. The sequenced sample was peripheral blood. Receptors were obtained from a man younger than 35 with COVID-19, enrolled during active disease.

The rearrangement uses TRBV30 and TRBJ2-7; D might be TRBD2 (6 bases). Germline CDR1 reads GTSNPN; CDR2 reads SVGIG (reference sequence). Trimming cost V 8 bases and J 5 bases, with 13 bases left between them. The CDR3 has 11 amino acids. This CDR3 reads CALGLSHEQYF. As DNA, the CDR3 is TGTGCCCTGGGACTGTCCCACGAGCAGTACTTC.

The CDR3 region is CASSLGTSGNEQFF. The CDR3 nucleotides read TGTGCCAGCAGTCTAGGGACTAGCGGCAATGAGCAGTTCTTC. The chain recombines TRBV27 with TRBJ2-1; 11 bases line up with TRBD2. The germline CDR1 and CDR2 sequences are MNHEY and SMNVEV (reference sequence). CDR3 length equals 14 residues. After removal of 5 bases from V and 6 bases from J, the junction contained 3 bases not matched to a gene.

The J gene is TRBJ2-2, the V gene TRBV28, with 11 positions matching TRBD1. This CDR3 is 17 amino acids long. The V and J ends lost 4 bases and 6 bases, in that order; junction bases with no gene match: 10. Germline CDR1 reads MDHEN; CDR2 reads SYDVKM. The CDR3 DNA follows: TGTGCCAGCAGTTCACTCCCCGGGACAGGGGGTTCCGGGGAGCTGTTTTTT. Translated: CASSSLPGTGGSGELFF.

The chain joins TRBV11-1 to TRBJ2-2, with D perhaps TRBD2 (6 bases). The CDR3 sequence is 14 residues long. Germline-derived CDR1 and CDR2 are SGHAT and FQDESV (reference sequence). The V end was cut by 5 bases, the J end by 3 bases, with 10 bases between. The DNA for the CDR3 is TGTGCCAGCAGCCCGTCGGGGGACACCGGGGAGCTGTTTTTT. Its protein product is CASSPSGDTGELFF.

This sequence joins TRBV19 and TRBJ2-7; D is possibly TRBD2 (6 bases). Germline lookup yields CDR1 LNHDA and CDR2 SQIVND (reference sequence). The V and J ends lost 7 bases and 2 bases respectively, with 15 bases between them. This CDR3 has 14 amino acids. The CDR3 protein is CASNSGLTAYEQYF. CDR3 nucleotides: TGTGCCAGTAATTCGGGACTTACAGCCTACGAGCAGTACTTC.

The gene calls are TRBV28 and TRBJ1-2, with 10 bases lining up with TRBD1. The CDR3 has 15 residues. V was clipped by 0 bases and J by 6 bases; unmatched bases: 4. Germline values: CDR1 MDHEN, CDR2 SYDVKM. The CDR3 protein is CASSLWGQGNDGYTF. DNA of the CDR3: TGTGCCAGCAGTTTATGGGGACAGGGGAACGATGGCTACACCTTC.

This rearrangement joins TRBV6-5 to TRBJ1-3; the D gene is possibly TRBD1 (6 bases). CDR1 MNHEY and CDR2 SVGAGI come from the germline V gene. V was pared by 0 bases and J by 2 bases, with 11 bases between. The CDR3 extends over 16 amino acids. The CDR3 region is CASSYSQGFAGNTIYF. CDR3 nucleotide sequence: TGTGCCAGCAGTTACTCACAGGGTTTCGCTGGAAACACCATATATTTT.

This chain links TRBV7-2 with TRBJ1-1, with 8 nucleotides matching TRBD1. CDR3 length: 14 residues. Trimming cost V 4 bases and J 1 base; bases outside gene matches: 2. Germline assignment: CDR1 SGHTA and CDR2 FQGNSA. In nucleotides, the CDR3 is TGTGCCAGCAGCTGGGACAGGACGAACACTGAAGCTTTCTTT. Amino acid sequence: CASSWDRTNTEAFF. The full variable domain, rest sourced from reference TRBV7-2 and TRBJ1-1, is GAGVSQSPSNKVTEKGKDVELRCDPISGHTALYWYRQSLGQGLEFLIYFQGNSAPDKSGLPSDRFSAERTGGSVSTLTIQRTQQEDSAVYLCASSWDRTNTEAFFGQGTRLTVV.

The chain has TRBV28 and TRBJ2-4, with TRBD2 identical over 14 bases. The CDR3 extends over 17 amino acids. The germline gives CDR1 MDHEN, CDR2 SYDVKM. V dropped 4 bases and J dropped 6; count of bases not matched to a gene: 8. DNA for the CDR3: TGTGCCAGCAGTTCGCAGGCCGGGACTAGCGGGAGAAACATTCAGTACTTC. Its protein is CASSSQAGTSGRNIQYF.

This clone was seen once. This rearrangement joins TRBV28 to TRBJ1-2; D unresolved. V lost 7 bases, J lost 2 bases, and 11 bases lay in between. Germline CDR1 reads MDHEN; CDR2 reads SYDVKM. This CDR3 comprises 13 residues. The CDR3 here is CASTPGRNYGYTF. The CDR3 DNA is TGTGCCAGCACCCCCGGGAGGAACTATGGCTACACCTTC.

The chain recombines TRBV27 with TRBJ2-7; a possible D gene is TRBD1 (6 bases). Germline V lookup: CDR1 MNHEY, CDR2 SMNVEV (reference sequence). V was trimmed by 0 bases and J by 5 bases, leaving 11 bases between them. The CDR3 is 14 amino acids. The DNA for the CDR3 is TGTGCCAGCAGTTTATCGCCAGGGGCAAACGAGCAGTACTTC. It codes for CASSLSPGANEQYF.

CDR3 DNA sequence: TGCGCCAGCAGCCGCAGCGGGAGTGGGTTGGCCTACAATGAGCAGTTCTTC. Encoded protein: CASSRSGSGLAYNEQFF. V gene TRBV4-1 combines with J gene TRBJ2-7; TRBD2 matches 8 bases. The J call may be faulty, since TRBJ2-1 better matches the DNA end. The germline V gene has CDR1 MGHRA and CDR2 YSYEKL. This CDR3 comprises 17 residues.

V usage is TRBV2 and J usage is TRBJ2-7; 7 nucleotides align to TRBD1. The CDR3 extends over 14 amino acids. Germline V gene sequence: CDR1 SNHLY, CDR2 FYNNEI. The J segment lost 4 bases and the V segment lost 9 bases, leaving 12 bases of the junction unmatched. CDR3 sequence: CARASRDRLYEQYF. Here the CDR3 DNA reads TGTGCCAGGGCCAGTAGGGACAGACTTTACGAGCAGTACTTC.

As DNA, the CDR3 is TGTGCCAGCAGTAGGGGACTAGCGGGGTACCAAGAGACCCAGTACTTC. Translated, it gives CASSRGLAGYQETQYF. V is TRBV6-2 or TRBV6-3 and J is TRBJ2-5; 13 nucleotides agree with TRBD2. This CDR3 has 16 amino acids. Germline CDR1 MNHEY, CDR2 SVGEGT. The V gene end was trimmed by 5 bases and the J gene end by 0 bases; junction bases not matched to a gene: 3.

The CDR3 reads CASSFRTGSNSPLHF. The CDR3 DNA is TGTGCCAGCAGTTTTCGGACAGGGTCCAATTCACCCCTCCACTTT. The V and J genes are TRBV27 and TRBJ1-6, with 8 bases identical to TRBD1. Trimming cost V 3 bases and J 7 bases; bases outside gene matches: 5. In germline, CDR1 is MNHEY, CDR2 SMNVEV (reference sequence). The CDR3 runs 15 residues.

The V and J genes are TRBV11-2 and TRBJ2-3, with 14 nucleotides matching TRBD2. With V trimmed by 5 bases and J by 3 bases, 4 bases remained unmatched. The length of the CDR3 is 16 residues. Germline V gene data show CDR1 as SGHAT and CDR2 as FQNNGV. The CDR3 nucleotides are TGTGCCAGCAGCCCCGGACTAGCGGGAGGTACAGATACGCAGTATTTT. Amino acids: CASSPGLAGGTDTQYF.

The chain has TRBV7-8 and TRBJ1-5; no clear D. This CDR3 has 14 residues. The germline V gene has CDR1 SGHVS and CDR2 FQNEAQ. V shed 5 bases and J shed 0 bases, with 8 bases lying between them. The CDR3 here is CASSPTHSNQPQHF. The CDR3 DNA sequence: TGTGCCAGCAGCCCCACACATAGCAATCAGCCCCAGCATTTT.

The chain couples TRBV6-1 to TRBJ2-1, with TRBD2 as a possible D gene (5 bases). V was pared by 1 base and J by 4 bases, with 8 bases between. The CDR3 covers 14 residues. Germline CDR1 is MNHNS and CDR2 is SASEGT. This CDR3 is CASSEGAVYNEQFF. The CDR3 bases are TGTGCCAGCAGTGAAGGAGCGGTATACAATGAGCAGTTCTTC.

V is TRBV27 and J is TRBJ1-1; TRBD1 matches at 7 bases. This CDR3 region has 15 residues. V shed 6 bases and J 1 base; nucleotides not matched to a gene: 8. CDR1 and CDR2 from the germline V gene are MNHEY and SMNVEV (reference sequence). The DNA of the CDR3 is TGTGCCAGCAGCTCAGGACAGGTGGCGAACACTGAAGCTTTCTTT. Translating it yields CASSSGQVANTEAFF.

On this clone itself: At one end, the junction sequence differs from germline, possibly due to a read error. V is TRBV13 and J is TRBJ1-4; TRBD1 matches at 10 bases. This CDR3 region has 16 residues. The germline V gene encodes CDR1 PRHDT and CDR2 FYEKMQ (reference sequence). CDR3 bases: TGTGCCAGCAGCCCAAAAACCGGGACAGGGGATGAAAAACTGCTTTTT. It encodes CASSPKTGTGDEKLLF.

The genes are TRBV28 and TRBJ2-7; 7 positions agree with TRBD2. J was trimmed by 3 bases and V by 8 bases; bases with no gene match: 10. The CDR3 loop spans 14 amino acids. From germline, CDR1 is MDHEN and CDR2 SYDVKM. In DNA, the CDR3 is TGTGCCAGCGGACCCGCGGGGGTTGTCTACGAGCAGTACTTC. It yields the protein CASGPAGVVYEQYF.

This clone showed up just once. J is TRBJ2-1 and V is TRBV15; D not resolved. Deletions cut 8 bases from V and 2 bases from J, with 16 bases between. Germline V gene sequence: CDR1 LNHNV, CDR2 YYDKDF (reference sequence). CDR3 length: 15 residues. This CDR3 is CATVSTRSPYNEQFF. As DNA, the CDR3 is TGTGCCACCGTTAGTACGAGGAGTCCCTACAATGAGCAGTTCTTC.

This chain connects TRBV6-6 to TRBJ2-7; perhaps TRBD1 as D (6 bases). CDR3 length: 13 amino acids. Germline V gives CDR1 MNHNY, CDR2 SVGAGI (reference sequence). Trimming took 2 bases from V and 3 from J, leaving 8 bases between them. The CDR3 region is CASSYRDNYEQYF. The DNA for the CDR3 is TGTGCCAGCAGTTACCGGGACAACTACGAGCAGTACTTC.

The chain couples TRBV30 to TRBJ2-1, with D uncertain. V lost 2 bases, J lost 8 bases, and 7 bases lay in between. This CDR3 region has 11 residues. The V gene's germline CDR1 is GTSNPN and CDR2 SVGIG (reference sequence). In DNA form, the CDR3 reads TGTGCCTGGAGTTATCGGGATGAGCAGTTCTTC. This translates into CAWSYRDEQFF.